The sequence of this T cell receptor beta chain was determined in a study of CD8+CD57+ T cells in acquired aplastic anemia. Study-level information: Sorted CD4+ plus CD8+ cells gave DNA averaging roughly 2.9 ug. Healthy donor CD4+ cell samples had a mean of roughly 10 million reads.

The use of genomic DNA as template underpinned the TCR beta VDJ and CDR3 profiling. MiXCR, applied by TCRdb to the reads, yields one record per CDR3 protein. The sample lists 200,000 to 250,000 distinct CDR3 sequences; 34% were seen once. In the case of this clonotype: Antigen unknown.

Study results and caveats: Controls and patients did not differ significantly in CD8+ Simpson's diversity. Patients had roughly 29 CD8+ CDR3 sequences in common with controls (the shared set).

Trimming pared 10 bases from V and 5 bases from J, leaving 20 bases between. The CDR3 length is 14 residues. Germline V gene sequence: CDR1 MNHNY, CDR2 SVGAGI (reference sequence). J is TRBJ1-1 and V is TRBV6-6, with a tentative D call TRBD1 (6 bases). Sequenced: sorted CD4+, CD8+, or CD8+CD57+ T cells (not recorded which) from PBMCs. The receptor comes from a human donor in good health, serving as a control. CDR3 in amino acids: CATKQRGVRTEAFF. For the CDR3, the DNA is TGTGCCACCAAACAAAGGGGGGTGAGGACTGAAGCTTTCTTT.